A single sample gave rise to the 21 T cell receptor beta chains below, sequenced in a study of T cell responses to AZD1222 COVID-19 vaccine. Produced via immunoSEQ multiplex PCR; TCRdb's table is partial and in-frame only. This table holds 130,000 or so clones, 85% to 95% found once. The input for sequencing was peripheral blood, taken on day 0 of MenACWY control vaccination. All receptors come from an adult in good health.

This chain joins TRBV2 and TRBJ2-5; maybe TRBD1 (6 bases). The CDR3 covers 13 residues. Trimming took 5 bases from V and 2 from J, leaving 9 bases between them. The V gene's germline CDR1 is SNHLY and CDR2 FYNNEI. CDR3 nucleotides: TGTGCCAGCAGTTCAGGGGTACAAGAGACCCAGTACTTC. Its translation: CASSSGVQETQYF.

This clone was detected once. The CDR3 nucleotides are TGTGCCAGCAGCTTAGGACAGGGCACAGAGACCCAGTACTTC. Its protein is CASSLGQGTETQYF. V usage is TRBV7-2 and J usage is TRBJ2-5, with TRBD1 matching 7 bases. V lost 1 base, J lost 4 bases, and 3 bases stayed unmatched. The germline CDR1 and CDR2 sequences are SGHTA and FQGNSA. The CDR3 covers 14 residues.

The chain recombines TRBV2 with TRBJ1-1, with 8 bases matching TRBD1. J lost 2 bases, V lost 8 bases, and 4 bases had no gene match. The CDR3 totals 13 residues. From germline, CDR1 is SNHLY and CDR2 FYNNEI. The CDR3, as DNA: TGTGCCAGCGGGGACAGGATTAACACTGAAGCTTTCTTT. Protein: CASGDRINTEAFF.

The chain combines TRBV10-3 with TRBJ2-1, with 14 bases aligning to TRBD2. Germline CDR1 is ENHRY and CDR2 is SYGVKD. With V trimmed by 4 bases and J by 5 bases, 4 bases remained unmatched. The CDR3 spans 16 residues. Here the CDR3 DNA reads TGTGCCATCAGTGGGACTAGCGGGAGGCTGGACAATGAGCAGTTCTTC. Amino acids: CAISGTSGRLDNEQFF.

This clone was seen just once. The chain combines TRBV6-5 with TRBJ2-1, with 12 bases lining up with TRBD2. CDR3 length: 15 amino acids. Germline assignment: CDR1 MNHEY and CDR2 SVGAGI. V lost 6 bases, J lost 6 bases, and 6 bases stayed unmatched. In nucleotides, the CDR3 is TGTGCCAGCAGCTATAGACTAGCGGGGGCCAATGAGCAGTTCTTC. Translation gives CASSYRLAGANEQFF.

This chain uses TRBV7-2 with TRBJ1-2, with 12 bases that match TRBD1. The CDR3 totals 17 residues. The ends lost 10 bases at V and 3 bases at J; junction bases unmatched: 15. CDR1 is SGHTA and CDR2 is FQGNSA in the germline V gene. The chain's CDR3 is CATRPGGTGGADYGYTF. CDR3 DNA: TGTGCCACCAGACCCGGAGGGACAGGGGGCGCGGACTATGGCTACACCTTC. Full variable domain (outside the CDR3, taken from reference TRBV7-2 and TRBJ1-2): GAGVSQSPSNKVTEKGKDVELRCDPISGHTALYWYRQSLGQGLEFLIYFQGNSAPDKSGLPSDRFSAERTGGSVSTLTIQRTQQEDSAVYLCATRPGGTGGADYGYTFGSGTRLTVV.

DNA of the CDR3: TGTGCCAGCAGTCCCCGGGACCGCTACTCCTACAATGAGCAGTTCTTC. Translating it yields CASSPRDRYSYNEQFF. The V gene is TRBV6-2 or TRBV6-3, the J gene TRBJ2-1; TRBD1 or TRBD2 may be the D gene (5 bases each). Trimming took 5 bases from V and 0 from J, leaving 14 bases between them. Germline V gene lookup returns CDR1 MNHEY and CDR2 SVGEGT. The CDR3 is made up of 16 amino acids.

The V and J genes are TRBV15 and TRBJ1-4, with TRBD1 matching 7 bases. The CDR3 has 16 residues. The trim removed 3 bases at V and 0 bases at J, leaving 4 bases unmatched. Germline V gives CDR1 LNHNV, CDR2 YYDKDF (reference sequence). The CDR3 DNA is TGTGCCACCAGCAGGACAGGGAAAACAACTAATGAAAAACTGTTTTTT. Residues: CATSRTGKTTNEKLFF. Variable domain in full (rest from reference TRBV15 and TRBJ1-4): DAMVIQNPRYQVTQFGKPVTLSCSQTLNHNVMYWYQQKSSQAPKLLFHYYDKDFNNEADTPDNFQSRRPNTSFCFLDIRSPGLGDTAMYLCATSRTGKTTNEKLFFGSGTQLSVL.

The chain has TRBV7-8 and TRBJ1-1; no clear D. This CDR3 is built from 14 residues. Germline CDR1 SGHVS, CDR2 FQNEAQ. V lost 3 bases and J 0 bases, leaving 8 bases between the germline ends. This CDR3 reads CASSFVRLNTEAFF. CDR3 DNA sequence: TGTGCCAGCAGCTTCGTAAGATTGAACACTGAAGCTTTCTTT.

The rearrangement joins TRBV2 to TRBJ2-2; 9 bases align to TRBD2. CDR3 length: 14 residues. J gave up 3 bases and V 8 bases, and 4 bases lay outside the gene matches. Germline loops: CDR1 SNHLY, CDR2 FYNNEI. In nucleotides, the CDR3 is TGTGCCAGCCGGCTAGCGGGATACACCGGGGAGCTGTTTTTT. As protein: CASRLAGYTGELFF.

The chain has TRBV3-1 (or the pseudogene TRBV3-2) and TRBJ1-4; the D is unclear. Per the germline V gene, CDR1 is LGHDT and CDR2 is YNNKEL (reference sequence). The CDR3 has 15 residues. Trimming cost V 0 bases and J 3 bases, with 8 bases left between them. The CDR3 sequence is CASSQDQEANEKLFF. The CDR3 DNA follows: TGTGCCAGCAGCCAAGATCAGGAGGCTAATGAAAAACTGTTTTTT.

The chain combines TRBV23-1 with TRBJ2-4; 9 nucleotides line up with TRBD2. TRBV23-1 is labeled an ORF, and its function is uncertain. There are 18 residues in the CDR3. V was pared by 3 bases and J by 0 bases, with 9 bases of the junction left unmatched. CDR3: CASSQDLAGRLAKNIQYF. The DNA of the CDR3 is TGCGCCAGCAGTCAGGACCTAGCGGGGCGGCTAGCCAAAAACATTCAGTACTTC.

As DNA, the CDR3 is TGTGCCTGGAGTGTAGGGGGTACCACTGAAGCTTTCTTT. Its protein product is CAWSVGGTTEAFF. The chain has TRBV30 and TRBJ1-1, with TRBD1 as a possible D gene (6 bases). With 0 bases removed from V and 4 bases from J, the gap between germline ends came to 9 bases. Per germline, CDR1 GTSNPN and CDR2 SVGIG (reference sequence). The CDR3 sequence is 13 residues long.

The count of this clone is one. This chain joins TRBV30 and TRBJ2-7, with D possibly matching TRBD1 (5 bases). Germline V CDR1 and CDR2: GTSNPN, SVGIG (reference sequence). CDR3 size: 13 residues. Trimming left V 5 bases short and J 11 bases short, with 22 bases between. The CDR3 region has the DNA TGTGCCTGGGGGGCAAAACCGGGTCCTCAGGAGTACTTC. It encodes CAWGAKPGPQEYF.

The J gene is TRBJ2-1, the V gene TRBV14; TRBD2 aligns across 13 bases. J gave up 7 bases and V 4 bases, and 10 bases lay outside the gene matches. Germline CDR1 is SGHDN and CDR2 is FVKESK. This CDR3 has 17 amino acids. As DNA, the CDR3 is TGTGCCAGCAGCCGGTTTAGTGGACTAGCGGGAGCGAATGAGCAGTTCTTC. As protein: CASSRFSGLAGANEQFF.

This chain links TRBV27 with TRBJ2-1; 11 positions match TRBD2. Germline CDR1 MNHEY, CDR2 SMNVEV (reference sequence). The trim removed 6 bases at V and 2 bases at J, leaving 24 bases unmatched. CDR3 size: 22 residues. As DNA, the CDR3 is TGTGCCAGCAGCAAACTGCGGGGAAGCACTAGCGGGGGAGTGTTGCCCTACAATGAGCAGTTCTTC. As protein: CASSKLRGSTSGGVLPYNEQFF.

V and J are TRBV28 and TRBJ2-7; the D is unclear. Trimming removed 3 bases at V and 6 bases at J, with 18 bases between. Per germline, CDR1 MDHEN and CDR2 SYDVKM. CDR3 length: 15 residues. Written as DNA, the CDR3 is TGTGCCAGCAGTTTTATCGGATTAGCCTTTCCCGAGCAGTACTTC. It specifies CASSFIGLAFPEQYF.

The V and J genes are TRBV5-6 and TRBJ1-6, with D perhaps TRBD1 (5 bases). CDR3 length: 11 residues. From germline, CDR1 is SGHDT and CDR2 YYEEEE. V lost 9 bases and J 9 bases, leaving 10 bases between the germline ends. The CDR3 reads CANTRGSPLHF. The CDR3, as DNA: TGTGCCAATACAAGGGGTTCACCCCTCCACTTT.

This clone is a singleton in its sample. The rearrangement links TRBV19 to TRBJ1-2, with D possibly being TRBD1 (6 bases). There are 15 residues in the CDR3. V lost 0 bases, J lost 7 bases, and 15 bases lay in between. CDR1 LNHDA and CDR2 SQIVND come from the germline V gene (reference sequence). CDR3 DNA: TGTGCCAGTAGTATAGATCTCTCGCTGGGGGCTGGCTACACCTTC. Translation: CASSIDLSLGAGYTF.

The J gene is TRBJ2-3, the V gene TRBV7-3, with 13 bases aligning to TRBD2. Trimming cost V 2 bases and J 2 bases; bases outside gene matches: 4. CDR1 SGHTA and CDR2 FQGTGA come from the germline V gene. The CDR3 length is 17 residues. CDR3: CASSLALAGGFTDTQYF. The CDR3 bases are TGTGCCAGCAGCTTAGCACTAGCGGGGGGGTTCACAGATACGCAGTATTTT.

A note on this clone: This sample includes further DNA sequences coding for the same CDR3. This chain uses TRBV9 with TRBJ1-1; no clear D gene. Trimming took 0 bases from V and 1 from J, leaving 4 bases between them. The V gene's germline CDR1 is SGDLS and CDR2 YYNGEE. The CDR3 contains 13 residues. The CDR3 spells CASSVAGNTEAFF. Here the CDR3 DNA reads TGTGCCAGCAGCGTAGCGGGGAACACTGAAGCTTTCTTT.